These 26 T cell receptor beta chains came from one sample sequenced in a study of blood T cell repertoires in COVID-19. The table came from immunoSEQ multiplex PCR; TCRdb's copy has only in-frame clones and leaves some out. The repertoire holds fewer than 200,000 clones, roughly 84% seen once, with 7.5% to 10% in the top ten. Sequenced material: peripheral blood. The receptors were gathered from a woman older than 75 with acute or convalescent COVID-19.

V usage is TRBV5-4 and J usage is TRBJ2-7, with no clear D. CDR1 and CDR2 (germline): SGHNT, YYREEE (reference sequence). The CDR3 runs to 14 residues. V shed 0 bases and J shed 4 bases, with 11 bases lying between them. CDR3 sequence (DNA): TGTGCCAGCAGCTTGGGCACAGACGGTTACGAGCAGTACTTC. It translates to CASSLGTDGYEQYF.

This clone came up once. V and J are TRBV19 and TRBJ1-2; 10 bases map to TRBD1. CDR3 length: 14 residues. V dropped 5 bases and J dropped 6; count of bases not matched to a gene: 6. The germline V gene has CDR1 LNHDA and CDR2 SQIVND (reference sequence). The CDR3: CASSVWDRGNGYTF. As DNA, the CDR3 is TGTGCCAGTAGTGTTTGGGACAGGGGCAATGGCTACACCTTC.

V is TRBV6-6 and J is TRBJ2-3; TRBD2 matches 7 bases. The CDR3 runs 16 residues. Looked up from germline, CDR1 is MNHNY and CDR2 is SVGAGI (reference sequence). Unmatched junction bases numbered 9, after V lost 5 bases and J lost 1 base. CDR3 DNA: TGTGCCAGCAGTCCCGCTAGCGGATACCGCACAGATACGCAGTATTTT. Translated, it gives CASSPASGYRTDTQYF.

The chain uses TRBV5-5 and TRBJ2-1; TRBD1 might be the D (6 bases). CDR1 is SGHKS, CDR2 YYEKEE, per germline (reference sequence). Trimming shortened V by 0 bases and J by 5 bases, and 9 bases separated the two germline ends. This CDR3 is built from 14 residues. CDR3 DNA sequence: TGTGCCAGCAGCTTGGGGGGGCGGAACAATGAGCAGTTCTTC. It specifies CASSLGGRNNEQFF.

CDR3 residues: CASSPSAGGFETQYF. The CDR3 DNA sequence: TGTGCCAGCAGCCCTTCAGCAGGGGGCTTCGAGACCCAGTACTTC. The J gene is TRBJ2-5, the V gene TRBV27; 8 bases fit TRBD1. Germline values: CDR1 MNHEY, CDR2 SMNVEV (reference sequence). V dropped 6 bases and J dropped 5; count of bases not matched to a gene: 11. The CDR3 runs 15 residues.

The chain recombines TRBV30 with TRBJ2-7; D may be TRBD1 (6 bases). The germline gives CDR1 GTSNPN, CDR2 SVGIG (reference sequence). The V end was cut by 2 bases, the J end by 5 bases, with 13 bases between. This CDR3 contains 13 residues. CDR3 in DNA: TGTGCCTGGAGTCCGGATTGGGGGCACGAGCAGTACTTC. Translation gives CAWSPDWGHEQYF.

This clone was seen a single time. V usage is TRBV5-1 and J usage is TRBJ2-3; D remains unclear. V shed 2 bases and J shed 0 bases, with 7 bases lying between them. The V gene's germline CDR1 is SGHRS and CDR2 YFSETQ. The CDR3 is made up of 14 amino acids. CDR3: CASSFQTSTDTQYF. The CDR3 coding sequence is TGCGCCAGCAGCTTTCAAACTAGCACAGATACGCAGTATTTT.

The chain links TRBV24-1 to TRBJ2-3, with TRBD2 matching over 11 bases. This CDR3 is built from 17 residues. The germline V gene has CDR1 KGHDR and CDR2 SFDVKD. With 2 bases clipped from V and 1 base from J, the junction kept 4 bases outside the gene matches. CDR3 DNA sequence: TGTGCCACCAGTGATTCCGGGACTAGCGGCGGCACAGATACGCAGTATTTT. It codes for CATSDSGTSGGTDTQYF.

This chain uses TRBV14 with TRBJ2-3; D perhaps matches TRBD2 (6 bases). The germline V gene encodes CDR1 SGHDN and CDR2 FVKESK. With 4 bases removed from V and 4 bases from J, the gap between germline ends came to 12 bases. CDR3 length: 14 residues. CDR3 protein: CASSPNPGADTQYF. CDR3 in DNA: TGTGCCAGCAGCCCTAACCCGGGGGCAGATACGCAGTATTTT.

This clone has only a few counts. The V and J genes are TRBV27 and TRBJ2-7, with 7 nucleotides matching TRBD1. The trim removed 6 bases at V and 3 bases at J, leaving 14 bases unmatched. The CDR3 length is 16 residues. Per germline, CDR1 MNHEY and CDR2 SMNVEV (reference sequence). CDR3 sequence (DNA): TGTGCCAGCAGACCACCGCTCCGGACAGGCGTCTACGAGCAGTACTTC. Translation: CASRPPLRTGVYEQYF.

This rearrangement joins TRBV5-1 to TRBJ2-5; 7 bases fit TRBD2. J lost 5 bases, V lost 4 bases, and 11 bases had no gene match. The CDR3 sequence is 15 residues long. The germline V gene encodes CDR1 SGHRS and CDR2 YFSETQ. CDR3 nucleotides: TGCGCCAGCAGCGCCCAGACTAGCCCGGTGGAGACCCAGTACTTC. This gives the protein CASSAQTSPVETQYF.

The chain has TRBV5-5 and TRBJ1-4; D call uncertain. Germline CDR1 reads SGHKS; CDR2 reads YYEKEE (reference sequence). V gave up 4 bases and J gave up 7 bases, with 17 bases separating them. CDR3 length: 15 amino acids. In DNA, the CDR3 is TGTGCCAGCAGCCCCGACGGGAGGTATTTTGAAAAACTGTTTTTT. It codes for CASSPDGRYFEKLFF. Together with reference TRBV5-5 and TRBJ1-4, the CDR3 gives the full variable domain: DAGVTQSPTHLIKTRGQQVTLRCSPISGHKSVSWYQQVLGQGPQFIFQYYEKEERGRGNFPDRFSARQFPNYSSELNVNALLLGDSALYLCASSPDGRYFEKLFFGSGTQLSVL.

The chain carries TRBV18 and TRBJ1-5; TRBD1 matches at 8 bases. CDR1 is KGHSH and CDR2 is LQKENI in the germline V gene. This CDR3 has 15 amino acids. V dropped 2 bases and J dropped 1; count of bases not matched to a gene: 1. CDR3 loop: CASSPGTGSNQPQHF. The CDR3 region has the DNA TGTGCCAGCTCACCAGGGACAGGAAGCAATCAGCCCCAGCATTTT.

This clone came up once. The genes are TRBV5-8 and TRBJ1-5, with 8 bases identical to TRBD1. Germline V gives CDR1 SGHTS, CDR2 YDEGEE. V trimming: 4 bases; J trimming: 0 bases; junction bases outside the gene matches: 6. CDR3 length: 16 residues. The CDR3 sequence is CASSIRQGYSNQPQHF. The CDR3 DNA is TGTGCCAGCAGCATAAGACAGGGGTATAGCAATCAGCCCCAGCATTTT.

The CDR3 region has the DNA TGTGCCAGCAGCTTGGTTGCGAGTCGCACTGAAGCTTTCTTT. As protein: CASSLVASRTEAFF. The V and J genes are TRBV5-6 and TRBJ1-1; D not resolved. There are 14 residues in the CDR3. Germline assignment: CDR1 SGHDT and CDR2 YYEEEE. V lost 0 bases to trimming and J lost 4 bases, with 10 bases between them.

CDR3 region: CASSSHGGRRTEAFF. The DNA of the CDR3 is TGTGCCAGCAGCTCCCACGGGGGGCGGAGGACTGAAGCTTTCTTT. The chain links TRBV5-4 to TRBJ1-1; tentative D call: TRBD1 (6 bases). The germline V gene encodes CDR1 SGHNT and CDR2 YYREEE (reference sequence). The CDR3 loop spans 15 amino acids. The germline V and J ends were trimmed by 3 bases and 5 bases, with 17 bases remaining between them.

This chain links TRBV5-4 with TRBJ1-1; 9 bases line up with TRBD1. From germline, CDR1 is SGHNT and CDR2 YYREEE (reference sequence). V shed 5 bases and J 7 bases; nucleotides not matched to a gene: 18. The CDR3 spans 17 residues. DNA of the CDR3: TGTGCCAGCAGGACTCCCGGGACAGGGAGTATAACGGGTGAAGCTTTCTTT. This translates into CASRTPGTGSITGEAFF.

The chain has TRBV19 and TRBJ1-5; D uncertain. Germline V gene data show CDR1 as LNHDA and CDR2 as SQIVND (reference sequence). The CDR3 sequence is 16 residues long. V lost 3 bases, J lost 3 bases, and 15 bases lay in between. CDR3 nucleotides: TGTGCCAGTAGTATTAACCAGGCGGGTTACAATCAGCCCCAGCATTTT. This sequence encodes CASSINQAGYNQPQHF.

V and J are TRBV29-1 and TRBJ2-3, with TRBD1 matching 7 bases. The CDR3 extends over 13 amino acids. CDR1 SQVTM and CDR2 ANQGSEA come from the germline V gene. The J segment lost 3 bases and the V segment lost 5 bases, leaving 5 bases of the junction unmatched. The CDR3 DNA sequence: TGCAGCGTTTCGGCCAGGGGGACAGATACGCAGTATTTT. Residues: CSVSARGTDTQYF.

The V gene is TRBV13, the J gene TRBJ2-2; possible D gene TRBD1, 6 bases. This CDR3 is 17 amino acids long. Germline CDR1 PRHDT, CDR2 FYEKMQ (reference sequence). V was shortened by 2 bases and J by 1 base, with 14 bases between the two germline ends. CDR3 sequence: CASSLLDRGGNTGELFF. Written as DNA, the CDR3 is TGTGCCAGCAGCTTACTGGATAGAGGGGGGAACACCGGGGAGCTGTTTTTT. Looking up the rest from reference TRBV13 and TRBJ2-2 gives the full variable domain: AAGVIQSPRHLIKEKRETATLKCYPIPRHDTVYWYQQGPGQDPQFLISFYEKMQSDKGSIPDRFSAQQFSDYHSELNMSSLELGDSALYFCASSLLDRGGNTGELFFGEGSRLTVL.

V is TRBV27 and J is TRBJ2-3, with D possibly TRBD1 on 6 matching bases. The CDR3 is 15 amino acids. Germline CDR1 MNHEY, CDR2 SMNVEV (reference sequence). Trimming removed 6 bases from V and 3 bases from J, with 16 bases in between. Written as DNA, the CDR3 is TGTGCCAGCAGCCCCTACAGGGCCCTAACAGATACGCAGTATTTT. Translation: CASSPYRALTDTQYF.

The chain uses TRBV5-1 and TRBJ2-1; D is possibly TRBD1 (5 bases). Germline V gives CDR1 SGHRS, CDR2 YFSETQ. V was clipped by 4 bases and J by 10 bases, with 21 bases between them. This CDR3 region has 15 residues. CDR3 loop: CASSTVQGDFVEQFF. CDR3 DNA sequence: TGCGCCAGCAGCACGGTCCAGGGCGATTTTGTAGAGCAGTTCTTC.

DNA for the CDR3: TGTGCCAGCAGCATGAAGGGAGGAAACACTGAAGCTTTCTTT. Protein: CASSMKGGNTEAFF. The chain recombines TRBV21-1 with TRBJ1-1. TRBV21-1 counts as a pseudogene. The CDR3 sequence is 14 residues long.

This chain joins TRBV30 and TRBJ2-7; 7 nucleotides agree with TRBD1. After removal of 5 bases from V and 6 bases from J, the junction contained 7 bases not matched to a gene. This CDR3 is 12 amino acids long. Germline V gene data show CDR1 as GTSNPN and CDR2 as SVGIG (reference sequence). CDR3 loop: CAWGYRDSEQYF. The DNA of the CDR3 is TGTGCCTGGGGATACAGGGACAGCGAGCAGTACTTC.

The V call is TRBV6-6, the J call TRBJ2-7, with TRBD2 identical over 8 bases. From germline, CDR1 is MNHNY and CDR2 SVGAGI (reference sequence). The CDR3 runs 15 residues. The ends lost 7 bases at V and 0 bases at J; junction bases unmatched: 8. CDR3 coding DNA: TGTGCCAGCATTCGGGGGGGGGCCAGCTCCTACGAGCAGTACTTC. Translation gives CASIRGGASSYEQYF.

The rearrangement links TRBV9 to TRBJ2-5, with 8 bases lining up with TRBD1. Germline CDR1 reads SGDLS; CDR2 reads YYNGEE. This CDR3 contains 15 residues. J was trimmed by 5 bases and V by 0 bases; bases with no gene match: 6. The CDR3 DNA sequence: TGTGCCAGCAGCGTAGTCGGCAGGGGGCAGGAGACCCAGTACTTC. Its translation is CASSVVGRGQETQYF. Full variable domain (rest looked up from reference TRBV9 and TRBJ2-5): DSGVTQTPKHLITATGQRVTLRCSPRSGDLSVYWYQQSLDQGLQFLIQYYNGEERAKGNILERFSAQQFPDLHSELNLSSLELGDSALYFCASSVVGRGQETQYFGPGTRLLVL.